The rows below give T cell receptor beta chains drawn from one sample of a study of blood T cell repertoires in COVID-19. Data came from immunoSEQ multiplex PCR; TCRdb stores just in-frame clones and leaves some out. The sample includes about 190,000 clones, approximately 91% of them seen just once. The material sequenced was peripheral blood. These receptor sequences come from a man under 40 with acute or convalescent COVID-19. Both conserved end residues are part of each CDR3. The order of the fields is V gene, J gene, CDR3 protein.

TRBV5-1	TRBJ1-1	CASSLAGQRNTEAFF
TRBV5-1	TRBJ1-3	CASSLSAVSGNTIYF
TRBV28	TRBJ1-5	CASSLSTGGRNQPQHF
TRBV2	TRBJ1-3	CASSVAGRGNTIYF
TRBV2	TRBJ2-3	CASSYRLTDTQYF
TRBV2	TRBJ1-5	CASSRRGLENQPQHF
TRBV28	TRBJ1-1	CASTGGRRNTEAFF
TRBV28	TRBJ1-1	CASSSPQGANTEAFF
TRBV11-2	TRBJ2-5	CASSLGGSAQTQYF
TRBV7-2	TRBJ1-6	CASSLLGTGSPSPLHF
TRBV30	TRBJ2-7	CAWARQGREQYF
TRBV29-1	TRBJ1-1	CSVVTVGGTEAFF
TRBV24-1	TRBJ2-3	CATSDFSGRTSSGTQYF
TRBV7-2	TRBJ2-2	CASSPNRESTGELFF
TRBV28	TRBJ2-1	CASSSTRLAGGNEQFF
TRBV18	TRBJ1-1	CASSPLFREAFF
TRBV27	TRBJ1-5	CASSSLGAGNQPQHF
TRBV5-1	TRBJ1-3	CASSFTHGNTIYF
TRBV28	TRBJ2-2	CASGNSRGTGELFF
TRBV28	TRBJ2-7	CASIFTGADEQYF
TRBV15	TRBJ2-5	CATSRGRLAETQYF
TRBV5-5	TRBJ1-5	CASSLRESNQPQHF
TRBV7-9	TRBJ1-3	CASSLVRASSGNTIYF
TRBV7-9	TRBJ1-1	CASIDLQMNTEAFF